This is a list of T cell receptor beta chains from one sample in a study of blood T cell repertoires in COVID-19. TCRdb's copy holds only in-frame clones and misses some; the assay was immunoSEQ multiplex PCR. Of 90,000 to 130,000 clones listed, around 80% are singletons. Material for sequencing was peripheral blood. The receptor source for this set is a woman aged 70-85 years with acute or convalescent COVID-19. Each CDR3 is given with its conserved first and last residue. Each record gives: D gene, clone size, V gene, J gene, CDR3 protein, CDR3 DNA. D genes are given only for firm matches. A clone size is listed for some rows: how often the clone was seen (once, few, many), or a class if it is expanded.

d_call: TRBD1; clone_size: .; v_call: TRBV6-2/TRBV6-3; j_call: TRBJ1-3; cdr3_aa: CASSYPRTGTGNTIYF; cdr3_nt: TGTGCCAGCAGTTACCCCCGGACAGGGACCGGAAACACCATATATTTT
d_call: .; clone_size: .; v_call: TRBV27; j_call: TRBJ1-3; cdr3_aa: CASSLSHTGNTIYF; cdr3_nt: TGTGCCAGCAGTTTAAGTCACACTGGAAACACCATATATTTT
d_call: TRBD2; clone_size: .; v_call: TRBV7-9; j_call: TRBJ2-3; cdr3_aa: CASREGGDTQYF; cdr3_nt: TGTGCCAGTCGGGAGGGTGGAGATACGCAGTATTTT
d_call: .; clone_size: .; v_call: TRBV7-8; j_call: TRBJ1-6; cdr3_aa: CASSLGWAGARNSPLHF; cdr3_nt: TGTGCCAGCAGCTTAGGGTGGGCAGGGGCACGGAATTCACCCCTCCACTTT
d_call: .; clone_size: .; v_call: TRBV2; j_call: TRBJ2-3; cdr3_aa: CASAVSTDTQYF; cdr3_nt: TGTGCCAGTGCGGTGAGCACAGATACGCAGTATTTT
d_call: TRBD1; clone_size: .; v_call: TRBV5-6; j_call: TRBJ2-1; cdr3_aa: CASSISGTGAPYNEQFF; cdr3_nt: TGTGCCAGCAGCATATCCGGGACAGGGGCCCCTTACAATGAGCAGTTCTTC
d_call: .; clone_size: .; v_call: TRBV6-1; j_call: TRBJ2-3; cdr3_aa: CASSEAKLPGTDTQYF; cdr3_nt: TGTGCCAGCAGTGAAGCGAAATTGCCAGGTACAGATACGCAGTATTTT
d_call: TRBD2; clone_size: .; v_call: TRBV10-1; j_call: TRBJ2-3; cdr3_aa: CASSDAGGTDTQYF; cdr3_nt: TGCGCCAGCAGTGATGCGGGAGGGACAGATACGCAGTATTTT
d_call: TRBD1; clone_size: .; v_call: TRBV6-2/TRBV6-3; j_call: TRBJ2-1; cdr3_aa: CASSYNFRDRRNNEQFF; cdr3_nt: TGTGCCAGCAGTTACAACTTTAGGGACAGGAGAAACAATGAGCAGTTCTTC
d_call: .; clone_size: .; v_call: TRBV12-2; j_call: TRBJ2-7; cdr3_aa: CASRLAGGSSYEQYF; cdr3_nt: TGTGCAAGTCGCTTAGCGGGAGGTAGTTCCTACGAGCAGTACTTC
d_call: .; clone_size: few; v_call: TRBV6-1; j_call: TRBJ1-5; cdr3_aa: CASSEAGSQPQHF; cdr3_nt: TGTGCCAGCAGTGAAGCAGGGAGTCAGCCCCAGCATTTT
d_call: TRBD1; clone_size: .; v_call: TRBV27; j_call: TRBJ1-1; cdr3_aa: CASSSVQGRAFF; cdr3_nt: TGTGCCAGCAGTTCAGTACAGGGGCGAGCTTTCTTT
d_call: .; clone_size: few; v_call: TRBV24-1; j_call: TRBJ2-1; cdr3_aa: CATSDTQGLNYNEQFF; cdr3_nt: TGTGCCACCAGTGATACCCAGGGACTTAACTACAATGAGCAGTTCTTC
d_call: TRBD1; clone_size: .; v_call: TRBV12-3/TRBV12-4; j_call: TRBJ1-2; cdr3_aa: CASSPTGTGYTF; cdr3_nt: TGTGCCAGCAGCCCGACAGGGACAGGCTACACCTTC
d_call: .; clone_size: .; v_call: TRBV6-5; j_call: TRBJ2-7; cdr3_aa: CASSDSLATTYEQYF; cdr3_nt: TGTGCCAGCAGCGACTCACTAGCAACCACCTACGAGCAGTACTTC
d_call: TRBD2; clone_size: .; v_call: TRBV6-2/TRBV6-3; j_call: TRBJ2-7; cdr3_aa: CASSYSTSGAHEQYF; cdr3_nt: TGTGCCAGCAGTTACTCAACTAGCGGGGCCCACGAGCAGTACTTC
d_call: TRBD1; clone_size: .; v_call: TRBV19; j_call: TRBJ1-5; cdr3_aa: CASSRGQGTNQPQHF; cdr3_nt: TGTGCCAGTAGTAGGGGACAGGGGACCAATCAGCCCCAGCATTTT
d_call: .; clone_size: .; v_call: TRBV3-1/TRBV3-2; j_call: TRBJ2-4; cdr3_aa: CASSQESQGTAKNIQYF; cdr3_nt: TGTGCCAGCAGCCAAGAGTCCCAGGGGACAGCCAAAAACATTCAGTACTTC
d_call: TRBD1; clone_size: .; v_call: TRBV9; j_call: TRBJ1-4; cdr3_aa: CASSLSGTGPEKLFF; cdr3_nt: TGTGCCAGCAGCCTTTCCGGGACAGGGCCTGAAAAACTGTTTTTT
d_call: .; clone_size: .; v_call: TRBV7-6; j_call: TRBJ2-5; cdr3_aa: CASSLSAGAIQETQYF; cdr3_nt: TGTGCCAGCAGCTTATCGGCGGGGGCCATCCAAGAGACCCAGTACTTC
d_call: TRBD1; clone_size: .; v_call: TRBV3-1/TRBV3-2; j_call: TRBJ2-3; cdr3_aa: CASSRQGQASLDTQYF; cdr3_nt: TGTGCCAGCAGCCGTCAGGGACAGGCGTCTTTAGATACGCAGTATTTT
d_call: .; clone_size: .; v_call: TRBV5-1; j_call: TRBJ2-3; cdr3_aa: CASSLGQGRATQYF; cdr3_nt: TGCGCCAGCAGCTTGGGCCAGGGGAGGGCTACGCAGTATTTT
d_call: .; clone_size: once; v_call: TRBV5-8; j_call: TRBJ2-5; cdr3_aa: CASSDSGRVFYF; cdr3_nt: TGTGCCAGCAGCGATAGCGGCAGGGTTTTTTACTTC
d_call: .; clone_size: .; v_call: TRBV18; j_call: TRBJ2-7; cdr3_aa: CASSRASQRYEQYF; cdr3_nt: TGTGCCAGCTCACGAGCTAGCCAGCGCTACGAGCAGTACTTC